Shown below are 2 T cell receptor beta chains from a single sample sequenced in a study of regulatory T cells in long-lasting Graves disease. The TCR beta library used iRepertoire HTBI primers with Arm-PCR amplification of CDR3. MiXCR, run by TCRdb on the multiplex PCR reads, gives a single entry per CDR3 protein. Among approximately 470,000 distinct CDR3 sequences listed, around 16% were seen once. Specified time point: newly diagnosed GD, antithyroid drugs for less than 3 months. Extracted PBMC RNA gave rise to the TCR library. These data are also associated with another study on T cells in Graves' hyperthyroidism and ophthalmopathy.

This material consisted of peripheral blood mononuclear cells (PBMCs), taken at new diagnosis, from a patient treated with antithyroid drugs. All receptors come from a man in his forties with Graves disease.

This clonotype was seen a few times. The chain recombines TRBV20-1 with TRBJ2-1; 13 nucleotides line up with TRBD2. The germline V gene has CDR1 DFQATT and CDR2 SNEGSKA (reference sequence). V was pared by 2 bases and J by 9 bases, with 10 bases of the junction left unmatched. CDR3 length equals 16 residues. Written as DNA, the CDR3 is TGCAGTGCTAGACTTTTGACTAGCGGGAGGAACGGTGAGCAGTTCTTC. It codes for CSARLLTSGRNGEQFF.

This clonotype has a handful of counts. Since the CDR3 does not end with the conserved phenylalanine or tryptophan, this likely comes from a read error. CDR3 sequence (DNA): TGCAGTGCGACAGCGGGAGGGCGTCGAGAGACCCAGTACCTC. The encoded protein is CSATAGGRRETQYL. This sequence joins TRBV20-1 and TRBJ2-5; 10 bases fit TRBD2. V was clipped by 6 bases and J by 4 bases; unmatched bases: 8. CDR3 length: 14 amino acids. Looked up from germline, CDR1 is DFQATT and CDR2 is SNEGSKA (reference sequence).